A selection of T cell receptor beta chains follows, all from one sample in a study of shared clonotypes between healthy human individuals. Data came from immunoSEQ multiplex PCR; TCRdb stores just in-frame clones and leaves some out. The data show approximately 2.5 million clones, roughly 93% seen once. Sequenced: naive CD4+ T cells from PBMCs. These receptor sequences come from a man between 18 and 29 years old in good health. Some clones in this sample may be carry-over from other donors' samples. Both conserved end residues are part of each CDR3. A D gene is named only where the DNA matches it firmly. Clone size is stated in some rows and not others, as once, few, many or a class when expanded.

clone_size j_call v_call d_call cdr3_nt cdr3_aa
once TRBJ2-1 TRBV7-9 TRBD2 TGTGCCAGCAGCCCAGACGCACATTCCCGGGGGGACGAGCAGTTCTTC CASSPDAHSRGDEQFF
NA TRBJ2-1 TRBV28 TRBD1 TGTGCCAGCCTGACAGGGAGCTCCTACAATGAGCAGTTCTTC CASLTGSSYNEQFF
NA TRBJ1-1 TRBV7-8 TRBD1 TGTGCCAGCAGGCCGACAGGGCCCACGCTCGAGTTT CASRPTGPTLEF
NA TRBJ2-3 TRBV5-1 TRBD2 TGCGCCAGCAGGAGACTAGCGGGGGGCACAGATACGCAGTATTTT CASRRLAGGTDTQYF
NA TRBJ2-4 TRBV5-1 NA TGCGCCAGCAGCCCAGGCGGTCTAGCCAAAAACATTCAGTACTTC CASSPGGLAKNIQYF
NA TRBJ2-7 TRBV19 NA TGTGCCAGTAGCCCTCGACATGAAATCTCCTACGAGCAGTACTTC CASSPRHEISYEQYF
NA TRBJ2-1 TRBV28 NA TGTGCCAGCAGTTTCACTGAGCAGTTCTTC CASSFTEQFF
NA TRBJ2-3 TRBV7-2 NA TGTGCCAGCAGCTTAGGGACAGATAGCACAGATACGCAGTATTTT CASSLGTDSTDTQYF
NA TRBJ1-6 TRBV30 NA TGTGCCTGGAGTCATCCAGGTCTAGGTTCACCCCTCCACTTT CAWSHPGLGSPLHF
NA TRBJ2-7 TRBV27 TRBD2 TGTGCCAGCAGTTTATCATCTCGTACTAGCGGGCGGGAAGGCTACGAGCAGTACTTC CASSLSSRTSGREGYEQYF
NA TRBJ2-2 TRBV7-6 NA TGTGCCAGCAGCTTATTCACCGGGGAGCTGTTTTTT CASSLFTGELFF
few TRBJ1-4 TRBV30 NA TGTGCCTGGACCGGGGTCTCTAATGAAAAACTGTTTTTT CAWTGVSNEKLFF
once TRBJ2-1 TRBV11-3 TRBD2 TGTGCCAGCAGCCGGGGGGAAGGGTTTCACAATGAGCAGTTCTTC CASSRGEGFHNEQFF
NA TRBJ2-5 TRBV5-1 NA TGCGCCAGCAGCTTGGAGCCCCAAGAGACCCAGTACTTC CASSLEPQETQYF
NA TRBJ1-5 TRBV2 NA TGTGCCAGCAGGGAGGGTAGACTAAATCAGCCCCAGCATTTT CASREGRLNQPQHF
few TRBJ1-1 TRBV18 NA TGTGCCAGCTCACCTGGGACTGACCCACTTAACACTGAAGCTTTCTTT CASSPGTDPLNTEAFF
NA TRBJ2-3 TRBV27 TRBD2 TGTGCCAGCAGGTGGGGACTACAACAAGATACGCAGTATTTT CASRWGLQQDTQYF
once TRBJ2-5 TRBV4-3 NA TGCGCCAGCAGCCAAGATTGGAGTTTCACGGAGACCCAGTACTTC CASSQDWSFTETQYF
NA TRBJ1-1 TRBV28 NA TGTGCCAGCAGTTTCACAGGAGGAGCTTTCTTT CASSFTGGAFF
NA TRBJ1-5 TRBV29-1 TRBD1 TGCAGCGTAGTACAGGGGGCAGGGAATCAGCCCCAGCATTTT CSVVQGAGNQPQHF
NA TRBJ1-4 TRBV5-5 NA TGTGCCAGCAGCTTGGCAGGAACTGCAACTAATGAAAAACTGTTTTTT CASSLAGTATNEKLFF
NA TRBJ2-2 TRBV7-7 TRBD1 TGTGCCAGCAGCCAGGGGGAATTAAACACCGGGGAGCTGTTTTTT CASSQGELNTGELFF
NA TRBJ2-1 TRBV7-2 TRBD1 TGTGCCAGCACCCGTTTTAATGACAGGGTAAGGAATGAGCAGTTCTTC CASTRFNDRVRNEQFF
NA TRBJ2-1 TRBV29-1 TRBD2 TGCAGCTCCGAGGGCCTAGCGGGAGTTAGGAATGAGCAGTTCTTC CSSEGLAGVRNEQFF
NA TRBJ1-1 TRBV5-1 NA TGCGCCAGCAGCCTTAGTGGGGATAGGGCTGAAGCTTTCTTT CASSLSGDRAEAFF
NA TRBJ1-1 TRBV5-4 NA TGTGCCAGCAGCTTGGATCTCCTGAACACTGAAGCTTTCTTT CASSLDLLNTEAFF
once TRBJ2-7 TRBV7-7 NA TGTGCCAGCAGCGGACACCACGAGCAGTACTTC CASSGHHEQYF
NA TRBJ2-5 TRBV10-3 TRBD2 TGTGCCATCAGTATAGCGGGAGAAAGGGAGACCCAGTACTTC CAISIAGERETQYF
NA TRBJ2-7 TRBV2 TRBD2 TGTGCCAGCGGGGCCGGGACTAGCTTTTACGAGCAGTACTTC CASGAGTSFYEQYF
NA TRBJ2-6 TRBV28 NA TGTGCCAGCAGTCCGGGCGGTACTGGGGCCAACGTCCTGACTTTC CASSPGGTGANVLTF
NA TRBJ1-1 TRBV28 NA TGTGCCAGCAAAGGGGCTCCGGGGGGCCTCACTGAAGCTTTCTTT CASKGAPGGLTEAFF
NA TRBJ2-5 TRBV15 TRBD1 TGTGCCACCAGCAGTCGGGACAGGGGCTCAGAGACCCAGTACTTC CATSSRDRGSETQYF
NA TRBJ2-1 TRBV4-3 NA TGCGCCAGCAGCCAAGAGATTTGGGACTCCTACAATGAGCAGTTCTTC CASSQEIWDSYNEQFF
NA TRBJ2-7 TRBV20-1 NA TGCAGTGCGCGATTTGCCTACGAGCAGTACTTC CSARFAYEQYF
NA TRBJ1-2 TRBV6-6 TRBD1 TGTGCCAGCAGTTACGACGGACAGGGGTTTGGCTACACCTTC CASSYDGQGFGYTF
once TRBJ2-7 TRBV28 TRBD2 TGTGCCAGCACCACACTAACTAGCGGAACCTACGAGCAGTACTTC CASTTLTSGTYEQYF
NA TRBJ2-3 TRBV27 NA TGTGCCAGCAGTCGCGGCCGGTTTACAGATACGCAGTATTTT CASSRGRFTDTQYF
NA TRBJ1-1 TRBV28 TRBD1 TGTGCCAGCTGGACAGGGAGAAAGACTGAAGCTTTCTTT CASWTGRKTEAFF
NA TRBJ1-2 TRBV4-3 TRBD1 TGCGCCAGCAGCCATTCGACAGGGGGCTCTGGCTACACCTTC CASSHSTGGSGYTF
NA TRBJ2-6 TRBV27 NA TGTGCCAGCAGTTTATTTCGGGGTTCGAGCTCTGGGGCCAACGTCCTGACTTTC CASSLFRGSSSGANVLTF
once TRBJ2-7 TRBV6-1 NA TGTGCCAGCAAGGATAACCAGGGGCTCGACGAGCAGTACTTC CASKDNQGLDEQYF
NA TRBJ1-1 TRBV6-5 NA TGTGCCAGCAGTTACTCGTGGGGATCTGAAGCTTTCTTT CASSYSWGSEAFF
NA TRBJ2-3 TRBV5-1 NA TGCGCCAGCAGCTTGTTTGGCGGGTCGGCAGATACGCAGTATTTT CASSLFGGSADTQYF
NA TRBJ2-4 TRBV27 TRBD2 TGTGCCAGCAGTTTCCGTTCGGGGGGGGTAGCCAAAAACATTCAGTACTTC CASSFRSGGVAKNIQYF
few TRBJ1-2 TRBV7-2 NA TGTGCCAGCAGCCCTGGCCGGGTTAACTATGGCTACACCTTC CASSPGRVNYGYTF